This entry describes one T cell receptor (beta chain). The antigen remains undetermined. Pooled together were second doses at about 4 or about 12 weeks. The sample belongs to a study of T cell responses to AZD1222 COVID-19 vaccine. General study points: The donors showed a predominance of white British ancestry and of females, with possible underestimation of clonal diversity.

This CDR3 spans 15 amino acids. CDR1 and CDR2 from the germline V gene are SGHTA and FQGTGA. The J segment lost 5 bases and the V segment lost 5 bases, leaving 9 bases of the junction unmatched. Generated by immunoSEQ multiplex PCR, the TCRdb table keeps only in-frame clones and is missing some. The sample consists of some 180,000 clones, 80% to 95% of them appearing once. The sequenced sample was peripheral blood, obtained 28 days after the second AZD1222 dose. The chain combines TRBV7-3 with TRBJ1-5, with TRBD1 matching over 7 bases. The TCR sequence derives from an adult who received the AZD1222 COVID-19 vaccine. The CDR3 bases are TGTGCCAGCAGCCCCGGCGGGGACAGAGATCAGCCCCAGCATTTT. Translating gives CASSPGGDRDQPQHF.